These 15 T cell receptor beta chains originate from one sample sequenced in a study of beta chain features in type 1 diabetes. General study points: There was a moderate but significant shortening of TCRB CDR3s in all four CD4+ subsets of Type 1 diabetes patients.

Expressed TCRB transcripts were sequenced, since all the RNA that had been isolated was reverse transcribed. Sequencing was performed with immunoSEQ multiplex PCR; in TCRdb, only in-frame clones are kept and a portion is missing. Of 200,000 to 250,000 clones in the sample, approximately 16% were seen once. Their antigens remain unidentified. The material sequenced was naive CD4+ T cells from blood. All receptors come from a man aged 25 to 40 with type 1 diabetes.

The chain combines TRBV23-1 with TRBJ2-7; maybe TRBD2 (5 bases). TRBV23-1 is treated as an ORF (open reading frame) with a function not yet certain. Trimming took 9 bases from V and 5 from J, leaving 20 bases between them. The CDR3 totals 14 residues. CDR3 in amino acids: CARGSAQQGDEQYF. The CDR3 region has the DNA TGCGCCAGGGGGAGTGCCCAACAAGGCGACGAGCAGTACTTC.

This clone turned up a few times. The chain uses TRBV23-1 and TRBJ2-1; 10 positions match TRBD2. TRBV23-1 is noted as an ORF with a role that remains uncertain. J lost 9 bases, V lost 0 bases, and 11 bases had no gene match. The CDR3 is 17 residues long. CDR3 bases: TGCGCCAGCAGTCAATCGGGAGCGGGAGGGCCTCCGGGTGAGCAGTTCTTC. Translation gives CASSQSGAGGPPGEQFF.

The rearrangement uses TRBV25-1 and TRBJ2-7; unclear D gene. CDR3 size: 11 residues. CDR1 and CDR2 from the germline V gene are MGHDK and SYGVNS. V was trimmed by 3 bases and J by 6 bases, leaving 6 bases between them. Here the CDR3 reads CASSEGAEQYF. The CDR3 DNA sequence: TGTGCCAGCAGTGAGGGCGCCGAGCAGTACTTC.

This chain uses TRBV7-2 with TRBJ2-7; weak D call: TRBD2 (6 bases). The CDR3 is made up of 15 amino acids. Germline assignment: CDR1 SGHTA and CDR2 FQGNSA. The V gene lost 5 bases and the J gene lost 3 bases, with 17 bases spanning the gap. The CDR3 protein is CASSQGLGWIYEQYF. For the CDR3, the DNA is TGTGCCAGCAGCCAGGGACTGGGGTGGATCTACGAGCAGTACTTC.

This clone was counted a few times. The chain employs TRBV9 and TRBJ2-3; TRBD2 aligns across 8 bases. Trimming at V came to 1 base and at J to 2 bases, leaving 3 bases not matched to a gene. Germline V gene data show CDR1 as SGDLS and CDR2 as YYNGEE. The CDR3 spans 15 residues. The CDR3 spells CASSVQREPTDTQYF. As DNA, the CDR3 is TGTGCCAGCAGCGTACAGCGGGAGCCCACAGATACGCAGTATTTT.

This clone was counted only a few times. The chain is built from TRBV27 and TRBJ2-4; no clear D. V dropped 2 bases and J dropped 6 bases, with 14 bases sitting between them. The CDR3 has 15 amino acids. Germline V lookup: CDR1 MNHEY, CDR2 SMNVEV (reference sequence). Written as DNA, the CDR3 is TGTGCCAGCAGTTTACACCTTTCCAGTGGAAACATTCAGTACTTC. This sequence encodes CASSLHLSSGNIQYF.

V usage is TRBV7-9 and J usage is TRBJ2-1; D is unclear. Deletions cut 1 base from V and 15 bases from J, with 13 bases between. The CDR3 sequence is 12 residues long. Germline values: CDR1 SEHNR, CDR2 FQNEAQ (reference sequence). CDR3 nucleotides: TGTGCCAGCAGCTTAGAAGTCAGCAAGGGGTTCTTC. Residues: CASSLEVSKGFF. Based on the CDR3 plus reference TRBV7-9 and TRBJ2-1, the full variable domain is DTGVSQNPRHKITKRGQNVTFRCDPISEHNRLYWYRQTLGQGPEFLTYFQNEAQLEKSRLLSDRFSAERPKGSFSTLEIQRTEQGDSAMYLCASSLEVSKGFFGPGTRLTVL.

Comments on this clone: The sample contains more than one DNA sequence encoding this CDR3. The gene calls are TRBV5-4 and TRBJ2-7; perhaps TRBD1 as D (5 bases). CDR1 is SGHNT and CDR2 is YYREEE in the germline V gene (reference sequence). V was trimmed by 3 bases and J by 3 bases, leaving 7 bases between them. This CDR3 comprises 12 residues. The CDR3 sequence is CASSSDSYEQYF. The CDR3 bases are TGTGCCAGCAGCTCCGACAGCTACGAGCAGTACTTC.

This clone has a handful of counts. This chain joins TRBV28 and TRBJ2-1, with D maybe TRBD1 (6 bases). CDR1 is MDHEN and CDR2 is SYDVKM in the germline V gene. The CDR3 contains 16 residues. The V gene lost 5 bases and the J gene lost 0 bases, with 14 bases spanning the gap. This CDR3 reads CASSPRGEGSYNEQFF. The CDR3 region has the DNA TGTGCCAGCAGTCCCAGGGGAGAGGGCTCCTACAATGAGCAGTTCTTC. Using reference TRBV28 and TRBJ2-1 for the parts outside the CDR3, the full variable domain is DVKVTQSSRYLVKRTGEKVFLECVQDMDHENMFWYRQDPGLGLRLIYFSYDVKMKEKGDIPEGYSVSREKKERFSLILESASTNQTSMYLCASSPRGEGSYNEQFFGPGTRLTVL.

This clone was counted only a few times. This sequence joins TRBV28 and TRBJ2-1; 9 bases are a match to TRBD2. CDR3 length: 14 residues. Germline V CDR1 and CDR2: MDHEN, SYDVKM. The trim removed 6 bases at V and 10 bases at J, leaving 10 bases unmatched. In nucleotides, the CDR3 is TGTGCCAGCAGGATATTAGCGGGAGTGAACGAGCAGTTCTTC. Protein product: CASRILAGVNEQFF.

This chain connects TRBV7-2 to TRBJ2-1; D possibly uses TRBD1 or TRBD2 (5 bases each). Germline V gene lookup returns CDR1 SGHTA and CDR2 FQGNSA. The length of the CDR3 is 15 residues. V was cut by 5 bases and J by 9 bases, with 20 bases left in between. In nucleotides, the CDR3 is TGTGCCAGCAGCCGGGGACCGACTGGCGGAGGTGAGCAGTTCTTC. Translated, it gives CASSRGPTGGGEQFF.

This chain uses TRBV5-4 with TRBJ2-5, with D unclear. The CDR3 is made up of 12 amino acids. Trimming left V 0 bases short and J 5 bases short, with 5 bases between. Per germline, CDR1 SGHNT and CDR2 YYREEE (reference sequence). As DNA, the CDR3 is TGTGCCAGCAGCTTGGGACGCGAGACCCAGTACTTC. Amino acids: CASSLGRETQYF.

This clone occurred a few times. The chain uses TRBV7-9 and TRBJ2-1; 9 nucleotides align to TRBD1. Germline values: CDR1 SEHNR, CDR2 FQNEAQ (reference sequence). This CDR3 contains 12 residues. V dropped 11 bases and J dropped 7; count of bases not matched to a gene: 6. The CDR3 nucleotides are TGTGCCGGGCTGACAGGGGGGAATGAGCAGTTCTTC. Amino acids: CAGLTGGNEQFF.

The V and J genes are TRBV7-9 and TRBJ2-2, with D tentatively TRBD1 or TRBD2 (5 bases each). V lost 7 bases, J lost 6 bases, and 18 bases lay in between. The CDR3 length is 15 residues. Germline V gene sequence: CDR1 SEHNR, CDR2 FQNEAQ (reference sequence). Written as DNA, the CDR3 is TGTGCCAGCACCCTTCCGGGACGGACCGCCGGGGAGCTGTTTTTT. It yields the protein CASTLPGRTAGELFF.

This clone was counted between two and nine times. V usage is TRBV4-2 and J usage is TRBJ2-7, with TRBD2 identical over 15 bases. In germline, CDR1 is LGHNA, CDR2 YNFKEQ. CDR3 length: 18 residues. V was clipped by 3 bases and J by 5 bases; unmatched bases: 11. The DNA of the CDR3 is TGTGCCAGCAGCCAGGCGGGACTAGCGGGAGGAGACGCCAACGAGCAGTACTTC. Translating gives CASSQAGLAGGDANEQYF.